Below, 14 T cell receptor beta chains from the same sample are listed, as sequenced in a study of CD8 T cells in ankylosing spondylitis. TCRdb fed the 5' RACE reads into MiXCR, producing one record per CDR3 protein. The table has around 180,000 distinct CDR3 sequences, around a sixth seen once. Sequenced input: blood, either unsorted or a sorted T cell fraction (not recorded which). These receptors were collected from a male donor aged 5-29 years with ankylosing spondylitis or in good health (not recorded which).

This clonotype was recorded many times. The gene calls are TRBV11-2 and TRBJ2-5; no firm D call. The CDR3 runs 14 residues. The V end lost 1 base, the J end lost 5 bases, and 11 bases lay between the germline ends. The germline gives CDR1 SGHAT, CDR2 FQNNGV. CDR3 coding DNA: TGTGCCAGCAGCTTAGGGAACGGAAGGGAGACCCAGTACTTC. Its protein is CASSLGNGRETQYF.

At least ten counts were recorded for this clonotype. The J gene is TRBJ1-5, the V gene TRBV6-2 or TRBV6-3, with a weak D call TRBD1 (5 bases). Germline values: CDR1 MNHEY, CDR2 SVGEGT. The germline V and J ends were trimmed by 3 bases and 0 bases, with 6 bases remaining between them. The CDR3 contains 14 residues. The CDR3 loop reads CASSYQGSNQPQHF. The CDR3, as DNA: TGTGCCAGCAGTTATCAGGGTAGCAATCAGCCCCAGCATTTT.

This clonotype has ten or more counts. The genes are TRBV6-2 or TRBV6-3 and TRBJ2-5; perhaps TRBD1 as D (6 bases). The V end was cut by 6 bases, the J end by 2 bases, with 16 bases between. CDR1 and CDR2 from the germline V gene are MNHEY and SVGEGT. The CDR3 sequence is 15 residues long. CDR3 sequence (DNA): TGTGCCAGCAGCCCCACCTTTAGGGGGCAAGAGACCCAGTACTTC. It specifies CASSPTFRGQETQYF.

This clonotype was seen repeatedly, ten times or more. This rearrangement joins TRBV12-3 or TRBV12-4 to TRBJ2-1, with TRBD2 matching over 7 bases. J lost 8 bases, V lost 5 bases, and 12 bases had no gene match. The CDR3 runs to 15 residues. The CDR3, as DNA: TGTGCCAGCAGTCCCCAGGTAGCGGGTTTCTATGAGCAGTTCTTC. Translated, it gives CASSPQVAGFYEQFF.

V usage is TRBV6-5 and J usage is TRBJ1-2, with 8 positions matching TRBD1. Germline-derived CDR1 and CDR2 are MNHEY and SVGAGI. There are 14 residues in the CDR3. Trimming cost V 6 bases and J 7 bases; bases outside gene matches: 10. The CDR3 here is CASRRGTGDGGYTF. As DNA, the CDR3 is TGTGCCAGCAGACGAGGGACAGGCGACGGTGGCTACACCTTC.

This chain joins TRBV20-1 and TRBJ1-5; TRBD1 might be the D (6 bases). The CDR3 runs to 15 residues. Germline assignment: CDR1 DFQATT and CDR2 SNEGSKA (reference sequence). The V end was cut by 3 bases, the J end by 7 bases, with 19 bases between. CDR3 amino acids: CSARAYHREGQPQHF. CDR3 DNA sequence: TGCAGTGCTAGGGCCTACCACAGGGAAGGCCAGCCCCAGCATTTT.

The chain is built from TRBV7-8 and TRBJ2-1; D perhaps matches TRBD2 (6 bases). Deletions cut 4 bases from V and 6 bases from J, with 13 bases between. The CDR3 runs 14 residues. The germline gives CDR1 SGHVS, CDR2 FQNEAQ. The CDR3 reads CASSYLKLANEQFF. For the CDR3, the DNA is TGTGCCAGCAGCTACCTCAAACTAGCCAATGAGCAGTTCTTC.

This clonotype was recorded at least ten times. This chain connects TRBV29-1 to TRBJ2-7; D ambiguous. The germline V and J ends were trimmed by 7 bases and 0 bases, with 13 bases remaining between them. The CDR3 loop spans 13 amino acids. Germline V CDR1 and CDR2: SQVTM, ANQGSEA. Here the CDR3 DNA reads TGCAGCGCCCGCATGGGTGGCTCCTACGAGCAGTACGTC. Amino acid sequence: CSARMGGSYEQYV.

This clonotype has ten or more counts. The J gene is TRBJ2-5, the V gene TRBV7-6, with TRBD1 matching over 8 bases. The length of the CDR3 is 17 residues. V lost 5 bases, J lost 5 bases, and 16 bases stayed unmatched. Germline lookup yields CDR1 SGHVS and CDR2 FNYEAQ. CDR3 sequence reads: CASSRRSVRGPVETQYF. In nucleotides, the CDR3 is TGTGCCAGCAGCCGGCGATCGGTCAGGGGGCCGGTGGAGACCCAGTACTTC.

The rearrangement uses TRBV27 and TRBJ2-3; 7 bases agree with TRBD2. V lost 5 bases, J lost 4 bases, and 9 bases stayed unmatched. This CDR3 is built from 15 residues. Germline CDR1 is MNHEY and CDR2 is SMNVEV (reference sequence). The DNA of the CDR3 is TGTGCCAGCAGTACCCGGGCGGGAGCAGCAGATACGCAGTATTTT. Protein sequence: CASSTRAGAADTQYF.

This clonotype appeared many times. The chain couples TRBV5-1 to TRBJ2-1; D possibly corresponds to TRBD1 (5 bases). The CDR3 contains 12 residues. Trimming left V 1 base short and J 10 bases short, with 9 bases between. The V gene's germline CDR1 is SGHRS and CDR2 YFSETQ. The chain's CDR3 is CASSLSGLEQFF. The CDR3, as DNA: TGCGCCAGCAGCTTGTCAGGGTTGGAGCAGTTCTTC.

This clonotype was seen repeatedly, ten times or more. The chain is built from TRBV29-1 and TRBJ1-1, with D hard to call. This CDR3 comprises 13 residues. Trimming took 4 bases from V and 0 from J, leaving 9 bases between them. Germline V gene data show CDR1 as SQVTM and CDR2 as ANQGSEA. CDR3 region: CSVGNGMNTEAFF. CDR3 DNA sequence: TGCAGCGTTGGAAACGGTATGAACACTGAAGCTTTCTTT.

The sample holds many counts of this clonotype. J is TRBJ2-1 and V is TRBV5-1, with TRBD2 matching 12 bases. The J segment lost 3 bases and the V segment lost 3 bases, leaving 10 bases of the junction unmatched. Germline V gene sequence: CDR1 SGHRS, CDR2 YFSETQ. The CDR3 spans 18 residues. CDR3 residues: CASSWTSGTTTVYNEQFF. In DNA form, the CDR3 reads TGCGCCAGCAGCTGGACTAGCGGGACCACCACGGTCTACAATGAGCAGTTCTTC.

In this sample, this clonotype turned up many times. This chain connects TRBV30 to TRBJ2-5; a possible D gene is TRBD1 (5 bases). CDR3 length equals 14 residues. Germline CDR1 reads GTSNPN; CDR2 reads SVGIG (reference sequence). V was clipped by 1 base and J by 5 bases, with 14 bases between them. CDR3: CAWSATTAGETQYF. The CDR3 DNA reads TGTGCCTGGAGTGCCACGACAGCCGGGGAGACCCAGTACTTC.